These T cell receptor beta chains were read from a single sample in a study of long-term antiretroviral therapy in people with HIV. Clones were read by immunoSEQ multiplex PCR, and TCRdb kept only the in-frame ones, dropping some. The repertoire includes some 23,000 clones, over 75% of them detected once, and 5% sits in the top ten. The source was unsorted PBMCs, collected 0.3 years after starting antiretroviral therapy. The receptors here all came from a man in his forties or fifties with HIV. CDR3s include the opening cysteine and the closing phenylalanine or tryptophan. A D gene is named only where the DNA matches it firmly. The listing skips clone size in some rows; elsewhere it reads once, few, many or a size class.

v_gene,abundance,j_gene,d_gene,CDR3aa,CDR3nt
TRBV5-6,few,TRBJ2-7,-,CASSLAVGDEQYF,TGTGCCAGCAGCTTGGCCGTCGGGGACGAGCAGTACTTC
TRBV2,once,TRBJ2-7,-,CASRRGRDYEQYF,TGTGCCAGCAGGAGGGGCAGGGATTACGAGCAGTACTTC
TRBV11-2,-,TRBJ2-5,TRBD2,CASSTRGGGGYETQYF,TGTGCCAGCAGCACACGAGGAGGCGGGGGATACGAGACCCAGTACTTC
TRBV6-5,-,TRBJ2-7,-,CASSRQGATYEQYF,TGTGCCAGCAGTCGGCAGGGTGCGACCTACGAGCAGTACTTC
TRBV6-6,-,TRBJ2-3,-,CASSYGRATDTQYF,TGTGCCAGCAGTTACGGCAGGGCGACAGATACGCAGTATTTT
TRBV27,-,TRBJ1-1,-,CASSLSRTGNTEAFF,TGTGCCAGCAGTTTATCGAGAACGGGGAACACTGAAGCTTTCTTT
TRBV23-1,-,TRBJ1-3,-,CASSQPAGLSSGNTIYF,TGCGCCAGCAGTCAACCCGCGGGACTTAGCTCTGGAAACACCATATATTTT
TRBV7-9,-,TRBJ2-7,-,CASSYTGLTYEQYF,TGTGCCAGCAGCTATACCGGACTGACCTACGAGCAGTACTTC
TRBV15,-,TRBJ2-3,-,CATSRGPDTQYF,TGTGCCACCAGCAGAGGACCAGATACGCAGTATTTT
TRBV30,-,TRBJ1-2,-,CAWSVTVYYGYTF,TGTGCCTGGAGTGTAACAGTCTACTATGGCTACACCTTC
TRBV4-3,-,TRBJ2-1,TRBD1,CASSQDLIGESGTGDEQFF,TGCGCCAGCAGCCAAGATTTGATAGGGGAATCCGGGACAGGGGATGAGCAGTTCTTC
TRBV4-1,-,TRBJ2-5,TRBD2,CASSQSAGVAGTQYF,TGCGCCAGCAGCCAAAGTGCGGGAGTAGCCGGGACCCAGTACTTC
TRBV18,-,TRBJ1-2,-,CASSLTQGVGYTF,TGTGCCAGCTCACTCACTCAAGGGGTGGGCTACACCTTC
TRBV29-1,-,TRBJ2-1,TRBD2,CSTAWAGGGNEQFF,TGCAGCACCGCCTGGGCCGGGGGGGGGAATGAGCAGTTCTTC
TRBV4-1,-,TRBJ2-2,-,CASSLTSPVRTGELFF,TGCGCCAGCAGCCTTACGTCCCCCGTACGTACCGGGGAGCTGTTTTTT
TRBV7-9,-,TRBJ2-3,TRBD2,CASSLSGGTDTQYF,TGTGCCAGCAGCTTGAGCGGGGGCACAGATACGCAGTATTTT
TRBV7-2,-,TRBJ2-7,TRBD1,CASSRPGQGTHEQYF,TGTGCCAGCAGCAGACCGGGACAGGGGACCCACGAGCAGTACTTC
TRBV11-2,few,TRBJ2-7,-,CASSSGRREQYF,TGTGCCAGCAGCTCCGGACGCCGGGAGCAGTACTTC
TRBV6-5,-,TRBJ2-7,TRBD1,CASSYLGQAFYEQYF,TGTGCCAGCAGTTACTTAGGACAGGCATTCTACGAGCAGTACTTC
TRBV7-8,-,TRBJ1-4,-,CASSLSIGGVKLFF,TGTGCCAGCAGCTTATCGATCGGTGGGGTAAAACTGTTTTTT
TRBV7-9,once,TRBJ2-3,-,CASSLGRGGGEDTQYF,TGTGCCAGCAGCTTAGGTAGGGGTGGAGGTGAAGATACGCAGTATTTT
TRBV10-3,-,TRBJ2-7,-,CAISESTPGIEQYF,TGTGCCATCAGTGAGTCGACTCCCGGGATTGAGCAGTACTTC
TRBV19,-,TRBJ2-1,-,CASSIYIDNEQFF,TGTGCCAGTAGTATCTATATTGACAATGAGCAGTTCTTC
TRBV19,-,TRBJ1-4,-,CASSLRDIEKLFF,TGTGCCAGTAGTCTCCGGGACATCGAAAAACTGTTTTTT
TRBV18,-,TRBJ2-6,-,CASSPGISGANVLTF,TGTGCCAGCTCACCAGGAATCTCTGGGGCCAACGTCCTGACTTTC
TRBV5-4,-,TRBJ2-2,-,CASSLEGRGVPGELFF,TGTGCCAGCAGCTTGGAGGGTAGGGGCGTCCCCGGGGAGCTGTTTTTT
TRBV7-9,few,TRBJ2-7,-,CASSPYLATTYEQYF,TGTGCCAGCAGCCCCTATTTAGCAACAACCTACGAGCAGTACTTC
TRBV27,-,TRBJ2-4,TRBD2,CATRGGGNTKNIQYF,TGTGCCACCCGGGGCGGGGGTAATACCAAAAACATTCAGTACTTC
TRBV5-1,-,TRBJ1-1,-,CASSALRGAGAEAFF,TGCGCCAGCAGCGCCTTGAGGGGGGCAGGAGCTGAAGCTTTCTTT
TRBV7-9,-,TRBJ2-5,-,CASSLAGGQETQYF,TGTGCCAGCAGCTTAGCGGGAGGCCAAGAGACCCAGTACTTC
TRBV7-9,few,TRBJ2-1,TRBD1,CASIHEDRGSNNEQFF,TGTGCCTCAATCCACGAGGACAGGGGCTCCAACAATGAGCAGTTCTTC
TRBV28,-,TRBJ1-5,TRBD1,CASSSGQGLNQPQHF,TGTGCCAGCAGTTCCGGACAGGGACTAAATCAGCCCCAGCATTTT
TRBV7-2,once,TRBJ1-2,-,CASSLGSGYNYGYTF,TGTGCCAGCAGCTTAGGTAGTGGCTATAACTATGGCTACACCTTC
TRBV14,-,TRBJ2-7,-,CASSHRSGKIYEQYF,TGTGCCAGCAGCCACCGTTCAGGGAAAATATACGAGCAGTACTTC
TRBV5-4,-,TRBJ1-1,-,CASSLDSNTEAFF,TGTGCCAGCAGCTTGGACAGCAACACTGAAGCTTTCTTT
TRBV19,-,TRBJ1-2,-,CASSIIIESRSGYTF,TGTGCCAGTAGTATAATAATCGAGTCGCGTAGTGGCTACACCTTC
TRBV7-9,-,TRBJ2-1,-,CASSLPISDEQFF,TGTGCCAGCAGCCTTCCGATTTCGGATGAGCAGTTCTTC
TRBV11-2,once,TRBJ2-3,TRBD2,CASSLGLAVTDTQYF,TGTGCCAGCAGTTTGGGACTAGCGGTCACAGATACGCAGTATTTT
TRBV29-1,-,TRBJ2-1,-,CSVENKAGGSYNEQFF,TGCAGCGTTGAAAATAAGGCCGGGGGCTCCTACAATGAGCAGTTCTTC
TRBV4-3,-,TRBJ2-3,TRBD2,CASSQGDLAGDLSTDTQYF,TGCGCCAGCAGCCAAGGGGATCTAGCGGGGGACTTAAGCACAGATACGCAGTATTTT
TRBV6-1,-,TRBJ2-7,-,CASSEERNLGYEQYF,TGTGCCAGCAGTGAAGAGCGGAATTTGGGCTACGAGCAGTACTTC
TRBV7-3,-,TRBJ2-6,TRBD1,CASSPDRGSNVLTF,TGTGCCAGCAGCCCCGACAGGGGCTCCAACGTCCTGACTTTC
TRBV7-9,-,TRBJ2-7,-,CASSYRIGTRSSYEQYF,TGTGCCAGCAGCTATCGTATTGGGACACGAAGCTCCTACGAGCAGTACTTC
TRBV7-9,few,TRBJ2-3,-,CASSLEGDTQYF,TGTGCCAGCAGCTTAGAAGGAGATACGCAGTATTTT
TRBV7-2,-,TRBJ2-7,-,CASREQLNSYEQYF,TGTGCCAGCAGGGAACAGCTAAACTCCTACGAGCAGTACTTC
TRBV4-3,-,TRBJ2-1,TRBD2,CASSQYLIIAGAPGDEQFF,TGCGCCAGCAGCCAATACCTAATAATAGCGGGAGCCCCGGGGGATGAGCAGTTCTTC